This TCR beta chain was sequenced in a study of regulatory T cells in long-lasting Graves disease. Findings of the study overall: Possibly, accuracy suffered from the small sample size.

Worth noting for this clonotype: As yet, its antigen is unknown.

Time point of the sample: persistent/refractory GD, antithyroid drugs over 5 years with positive TRAb. Following extraction of RNA from PBMCs, that RNA was used to make the TCR library. CDR3-region Arm-PCR and iRepertoire HTBI primers produced the TCR beta libraries. TCRdb called the multiplex PCR reads again in MiXCR, with one record for every CDR3 protein. The sample includes roughly 700,000 distinct CDR3 sequences, 30% seen only once; the top ten take about 42%. The CDR3 runs 14 residues. With V trimmed by 0 bases and J by 7 bases, 3 bases remained unmatched. Germline assignment: CDR1 GTSNPN and CDR2 SVGIG (reference sequence).

The chain has TRBV30 and TRBJ2-1, with 10 bases matching TRBD2. Sequenced here: peripheral blood mononuclear cells (PBMCs), sampled when the disease was refractory, from a patient treated with antithyroid drugs. The TCR sequence derives from a female donor with Graves disease. CDR3 in DNA: TGTGCCTGGAGTGTAGGGACTAGCGTAAATGAGCAGTTCTTC. It translates to CAWSVGTSVNEQFF.